A selection of T cell receptor beta chains follows, all from one sample in a study of early T cells in non-severe SARS-CoV-2 infection. TCRdb passed the 5' RACE reads through MiXCR, listing each CDR3 protein once. The repertoire holds 50,000 to 75,000 distinct CDR3 sequences, with approximately 6.1% as singletons. Specimen: whole blood, collected at baseline. The receptors derive from an adult who was a healthcare worker with PCR-confirmed SARS-CoV-2 infection or an uninfected control (not recorded which). CDR3s include the opening cysteine and the closing phenylalanine or tryptophan. A D gene is named only where the DNA matches it firmly. The size field is filled for only some rows; it gives once, few, many or a size class.

CDR3nt: TGTGCCAGCAGTCCTGGGGCCAGCGGCTATGGCTACACCTTC
CDR3aa: CASSPGASGYGYTF
abundance: many
v_gene: TRBV6-5
d_gene: NA
j_gene: TRBJ1-2

CDR3nt: TGTGCCAGCAGCCCCGGGACAGGGCTCTACGAGCAGTACTTC
CDR3aa: CASSPGTGLYEQYF
abundance: many
v_gene: TRBV6-2/TRBV6-3
d_gene: TRBD1
j_gene: TRBJ2-7

CDR3nt: TGTGCCAGCAGCTTAGTGGGTAGCGAGGGTCGGCAGTACTTC
CDR3aa: CASSLVGSEGRQYF
abundance: many
v_gene: TRBV7-2
d_gene: NA
j_gene: TRBJ2-7

CDR3nt: TGTGCCAGCAGTCCCCACGCCCGCCGGTGGAACGAGCAGTACTTC
CDR3aa: CASSPHARRWNEQYF
abundance: NA
v_gene: TRBV28
d_gene: NA
j_gene: TRBJ2-7

CDR3nt: TGTGCCAGCAGCTTAGTTCCAGCGGCCACCTACGAGCAGTACTTC
CDR3aa: CASSLVPAATYEQYF
abundance: many
v_gene: TRBV11-1
d_gene: NA
j_gene: TRBJ2-7

CDR3nt: TGTGCCAGCAGTTGGCAGGGGGCGCTTAACACCGGGGAGCTGTTTTTT
CDR3aa: CASSWQGALNTGELFF
abundance: NA
v_gene: TRBV6-6
d_gene: TRBD1
j_gene: TRBJ2-2

CDR3nt: TGTGCCAGCAGCGTACGTCTAGAATCGATCAATGAGCAGTTCTTC
CDR3aa: CASSVRLESINEQFF
abundance: many
v_gene: TRBV9
d_gene: NA
j_gene: TRBJ2-1

CDR3nt: TGTGCCAGCATGGGACAGGGGGGCACCGGGGAGCTGTTTTTT
CDR3aa: CASMGQGGTGELFF
abundance: many
v_gene: TRBV12-3/TRBV12-4
d_gene: TRBD1
j_gene: TRBJ2-2

CDR3nt: TGCAGCGCCGCCGTTTGGAACACTGAAGCTTTCTTT
CDR3aa: CSAAVWNTEAFF
abundance: few
v_gene: TRBV29-1
d_gene: NA
j_gene: TRBJ1-1

CDR3nt: TGTGCCAGCAGCTTGGGGCCTCGCGTAGCGGGAGTGTTGACAGATACGCAGTATTTT
CDR3aa: CASSLGPRVAGVLTDTQYF
abundance: many
v_gene: TRBV5-4
d_gene: TRBD2
j_gene: TRBJ2-3

CDR3nt: TGTGCCAGCAGTGAGCTAGCGGGAGTCTACAATGAGCAGTTCTTC
CDR3aa: CASSELAGVYNEQFF
abundance: many
v_gene: TRBV2
d_gene: TRBD2
j_gene: TRBJ2-1

CDR3nt: TGCAGCGCCGGAACAGGGGGCGGAACCGGGGAGCTGTTTTTT
CDR3aa: CSAGTGGGTGELFF
abundance: NA
v_gene: TRBV29-1
d_gene: TRBD1
j_gene: TRBJ2-2

CDR3nt: TGTGCCAGCAGTAAGACGGGGGGTACTTCCTACGAGCAGTACTTC
CDR3aa: CASSKTGGTSYEQYF
abundance: many
v_gene: TRBV6-6
d_gene: TRBD2
j_gene: TRBJ2-7

CDR3nt: TGTGCCAGCACTGAATCTAGCACAGATACGCAGTATTTT
CDR3aa: CASTESSTDTQYF
abundance: few
v_gene: TRBV28
d_gene: NA
j_gene: TRBJ2-3

CDR3nt: TGTGCCAGCAGTGAATATCGAGGGACAGGGAGGGCCAAAAACATTCAGTACTTC
CDR3aa: CASSEYRGTGRAKNIQYF
abundance: many
v_gene: TRBV25-1
d_gene: TRBD1
j_gene: TRBJ2-4

CDR3nt: TGTGCCAGCATCCGAACAGGGATCGGGGAGCTGTTTTTT
CDR3aa: CASIRTGIGELFF
abundance: few
v_gene: TRBV11-2
d_gene: NA
j_gene: TRBJ2-2

CDR3nt: TGTGCCAGCAGCTTAGAACCAGGGAACTATGGCTACACCTTC
CDR3aa: CASSLEPGNYGYTF
abundance: NA
v_gene: TRBV11-2
d_gene: NA
j_gene: TRBJ1-2

CDR3nt: TGTGCCAGCAGCTTAGAACCAGCCACTGAAGCTTTCTTT
CDR3aa: CASSLEPATEAFF
abundance: NA
v_gene: TRBV7-8
d_gene: NA
j_gene: TRBJ1-1

CDR3nt: TGTGCCAGCAGTTTAAACCCGGTATCCCCCTCCTACGAGCAGTACTTC
CDR3aa: CASSLNPVSPSYEQYF
abundance: many
v_gene: TRBV27
d_gene: NA
j_gene: TRBJ2-7

CDR3nt: TGTGCCACCAGCAGAGATCGGCAGTCCAACACTGAAGCTTTCTTT
CDR3aa: CATSRDRQSNTEAFF
abundance: few
v_gene: TRBV15
d_gene: NA
j_gene: TRBJ1-1

CDR3nt: TGCAGTGCCAGAGAAGCGTCCGTCAAGCAGTACTTC
CDR3aa: CSAREASVKQYF
abundance: many
v_gene: TRBV20-1
d_gene: NA
j_gene: TRBJ2-7

CDR3nt: TGTGCCAGCAGGAACGGGATCTATTACGAGCAGTACTTC
CDR3aa: CASRNGIYYEQYF
abundance: many
v_gene: TRBV6-2/TRBV6-3
d_gene: NA
j_gene: TRBJ2-7

CDR3nt: TGTGCCAGCAGTTTAAGGATGTCGGGGAGCTCCTACGAGCAGTACTTC
CDR3aa: CASSLRMSGSSYEQYF
abundance: NA
v_gene: TRBV27
d_gene: NA
j_gene: TRBJ2-7

CDR3nt: TGTGCCAGCAGTTACGAGGTAGCGGGAAAGTGGGGTCCCTACAATGAGCAGTTCTTC
CDR3aa: CASSYEVAGKWGPYNEQFF
abundance: few
v_gene: TRBV6-6
d_gene: TRBD2
j_gene: TRBJ2-1

CDR3nt: TGTGCCAGCAGCACGTCCGGGGTCTATGGCTACACCTTC
CDR3aa: CASSTSGVYGYTF
abundance: many
v_gene: TRBV11-2
d_gene: NA
j_gene: TRBJ1-2

CDR3nt: TGTGCCAGCAGCCCTGGCAGGAGGTCAGCAGATACGCAGTATTTT
CDR3aa: CASSPGRRSADTQYF
abundance: NA
v_gene: TRBV7-2
d_gene: NA
j_gene: TRBJ2-3

CDR3nt: TGCAGTGCTAGAGATGGGACGAACCAGCCCCAGCATTTT
CDR3aa: CSARDGTNQPQHF
abundance: many
v_gene: TRBV20-1
d_gene: NA
j_gene: TRBJ1-5

CDR3nt: TGCAGCGTTGTTGTTCAAGGGGGACTGCATTACAATGAGCAGTTCTTC
CDR3aa: CSVVVQGGLHYNEQFF
abundance: many
v_gene: TRBV29-1
d_gene: NA
j_gene: TRBJ2-1

CDR3nt: TGTGCCAGCAGCCAAGATTTCGGGACTAGTTATGAGCAGTTCTTC
CDR3aa: CASSQDFGTSYEQFF
abundance: many
v_gene: TRBV4-2
d_gene: TRBD2
j_gene: TRBJ2-1

CDR3nt: TGCAGTGCTAGAGTTCCGGGGGGTAATGAGCAGTTCTTC
CDR3aa: CSARVPGGNEQFF
abundance: many
v_gene: TRBV20-1
d_gene: TRBD2
j_gene: TRBJ2-1

CDR3nt: TGTGCCAGCAGTTACGTTACTAGCGGGGTAAACGAGCAGTACTTC
CDR3aa: CASSYVTSGVNEQYF
abundance: few
v_gene: TRBV6-5
d_gene: TRBD2
j_gene: TRBJ2-7

CDR3nt: TGTGCCAGCAAGGGGACAGGGACAGATACGCAGTATTTT
CDR3aa: CASKGTGTDTQYF
abundance: few
v_gene: TRBV7-9
d_gene: TRBD1
j_gene: TRBJ2-3

CDR3nt: TGCAGTGCTAGAGACCCTAAACAGCGGAGTCAGTACTTC
CDR3aa: CSARDPKQRSQYF
abundance: many
v_gene: TRBV20-1
d_gene: NA
j_gene: TRBJ2-7

CDR3nt: TGTGCCAGCAGCAACCTTGAAACTGAAGCTTTCTTT
CDR3aa: CASSNLETEAFF
abundance: many
v_gene: TRBV7-9
d_gene: NA
j_gene: TRBJ1-1

CDR3nt: TGTGCCAGCAGCCCAGAGGCGGCAGGTGAGCAGTTCTTC
CDR3aa: CASSPEAAGEQFF
abundance: many
v_gene: TRBV7-6
d_gene: NA
j_gene: TRBJ2-1

CDR3nt: TGCGCCAGCAGGGAAGGTGCGACAGCAATCCCGTACGAGCAGTACTTC
CDR3aa: CASREGATAIPYEQYF
abundance: many
v_gene: TRBV10-2
d_gene: NA
j_gene: TRBJ2-7

CDR3nt: TGTGCCAGCAGTTTTGGTGGTACTGAAGCTTTCTTT
CDR3aa: CASSFGGTEAFF
abundance: many
v_gene: TRBV28
d_gene: NA
j_gene: TRBJ1-1

CDR3nt: TGTGCCAGCAGTGAAACCAGGGACACTGAAGCTTTCTTT
CDR3aa: CASSETRDTEAFF
abundance: NA
v_gene: TRBV6-1
d_gene: NA
j_gene: TRBJ1-1